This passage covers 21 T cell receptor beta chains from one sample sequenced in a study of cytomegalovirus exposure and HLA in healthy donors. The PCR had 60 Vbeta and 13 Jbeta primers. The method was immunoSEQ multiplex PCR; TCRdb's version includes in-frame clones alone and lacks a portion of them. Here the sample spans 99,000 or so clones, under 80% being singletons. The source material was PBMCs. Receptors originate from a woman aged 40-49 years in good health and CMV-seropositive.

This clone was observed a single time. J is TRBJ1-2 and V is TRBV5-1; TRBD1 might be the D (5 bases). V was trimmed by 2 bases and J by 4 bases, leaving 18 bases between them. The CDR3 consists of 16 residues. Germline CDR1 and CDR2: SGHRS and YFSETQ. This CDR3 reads CASSFWGVTEAYGYTF. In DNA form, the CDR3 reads TGCGCCAGCAGCTTCTGGGGGGTGACTGAGGCCTATGGCTACACCTTC.

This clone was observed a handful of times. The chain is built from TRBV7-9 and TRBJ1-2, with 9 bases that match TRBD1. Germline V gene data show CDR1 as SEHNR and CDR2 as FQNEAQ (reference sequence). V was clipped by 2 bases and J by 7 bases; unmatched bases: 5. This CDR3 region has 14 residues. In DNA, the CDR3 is TGTGCCAGCAGCTTATTGACAGGGGGTAGTGGCTACACCTTC. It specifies CASSLLTGGSGYTF.

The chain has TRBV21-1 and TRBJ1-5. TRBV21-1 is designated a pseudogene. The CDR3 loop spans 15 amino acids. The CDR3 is CASSKVRRDNQPQHF. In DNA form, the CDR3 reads TGTGCCAGCAGCAAAGTCAGGCGGGACAATCAGCCCCAGCATTTT.

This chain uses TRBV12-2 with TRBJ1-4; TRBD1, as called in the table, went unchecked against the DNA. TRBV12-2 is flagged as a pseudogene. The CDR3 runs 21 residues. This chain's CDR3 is CASRNRDKLMKRAEPELGRFF. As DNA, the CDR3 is TGTGCAAGTCGCAACCGGGACAAACTAATGAAAAGGGCCGAGCCGGAGTTGGGCAGGTTTTTT.

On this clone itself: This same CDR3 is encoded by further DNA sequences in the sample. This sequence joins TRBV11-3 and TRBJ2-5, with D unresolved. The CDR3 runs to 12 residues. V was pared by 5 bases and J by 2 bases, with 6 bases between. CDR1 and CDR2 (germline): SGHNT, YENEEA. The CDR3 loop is CASSLLQETQYF. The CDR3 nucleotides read TGTGCCAGCAGCCTACTTCAAGAGACCCAGTACTTC.

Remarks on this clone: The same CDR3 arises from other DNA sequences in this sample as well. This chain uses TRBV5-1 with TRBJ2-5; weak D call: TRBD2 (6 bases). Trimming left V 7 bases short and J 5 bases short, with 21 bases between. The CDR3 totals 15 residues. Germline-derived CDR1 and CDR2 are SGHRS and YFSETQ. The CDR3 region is CASGRLVSIQETQYF. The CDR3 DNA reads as TGCGCCAGCGGCCGACTAGTCTCCATACAGGAGACCCAGTACTTC. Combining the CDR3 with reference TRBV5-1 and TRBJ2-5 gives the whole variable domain KAGVTQTPRYLIKTRGQQVTLSCSPISGHRSVSWYQQTPGQGLQFLFEYFSETQRNKGNFPGRFSGRQFSNSRSEMNVSTLELGDSALYLCASGRLVSIQETQYFGPGTRLLVL.

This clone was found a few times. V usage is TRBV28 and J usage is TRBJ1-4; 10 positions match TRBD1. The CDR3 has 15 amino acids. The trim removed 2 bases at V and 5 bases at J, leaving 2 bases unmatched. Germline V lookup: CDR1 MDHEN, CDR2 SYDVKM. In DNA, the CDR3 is TGTGCCAGCAGTTTAACGACAGGGGGCAATGAAAAACTGTTTTTT. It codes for CASSLTTGGNEKLFF. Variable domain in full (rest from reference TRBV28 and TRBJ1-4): DVKVTQSSRYLVKRTGEKVFLECVQDMDHENMFWYRQDPGLGLRLIYFSYDVKMKEKGDIPEGYSVSREKKERFSLILESASTNQTSMYLCASSLTTGGNEKLFFGSGTQLSVL.

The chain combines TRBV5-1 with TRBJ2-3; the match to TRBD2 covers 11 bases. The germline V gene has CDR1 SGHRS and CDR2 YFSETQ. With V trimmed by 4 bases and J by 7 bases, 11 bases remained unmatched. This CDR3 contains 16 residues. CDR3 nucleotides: TGCGCCAGCAGCCCTGTCACTAGCGGGAGATTAAATACGCAGTATTTT. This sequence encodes CASSPVTSGRLNTQYF.

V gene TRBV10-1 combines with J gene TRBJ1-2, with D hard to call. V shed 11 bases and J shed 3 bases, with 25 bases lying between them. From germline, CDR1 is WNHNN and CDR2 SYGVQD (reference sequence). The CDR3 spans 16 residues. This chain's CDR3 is CAGKDYITAAHYGYTF. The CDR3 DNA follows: TGCGCCGGGAAAGACTATATAACCGCGGCCCACTATGGCTACACCTTC.

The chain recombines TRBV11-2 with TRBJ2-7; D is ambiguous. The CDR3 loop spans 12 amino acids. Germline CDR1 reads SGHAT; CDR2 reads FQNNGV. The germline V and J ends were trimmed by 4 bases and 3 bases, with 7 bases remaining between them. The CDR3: CASSYALYEQYF. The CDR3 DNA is TGTGCCAGCAGCTACGCGCTCTACGAGCAGTACTTC.

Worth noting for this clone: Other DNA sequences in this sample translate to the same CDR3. DNA of the CDR3: TGTGCCAGCAGCCAATCCCGGGGGGGTTACGATGAGCAGTTCTTC. Translation: CASSQSRGGYDEQFF. The chain employs TRBV4-2 and TRBJ2-1; 8 nucleotides line up with TRBD2. The V segment lost 2 bases and the J segment 8 bases; nucleotides outside the gene matches: 8. The CDR3 length is 15 residues. CDR1 and CDR2 from the germline V gene are LGHNA and YNFKEQ.

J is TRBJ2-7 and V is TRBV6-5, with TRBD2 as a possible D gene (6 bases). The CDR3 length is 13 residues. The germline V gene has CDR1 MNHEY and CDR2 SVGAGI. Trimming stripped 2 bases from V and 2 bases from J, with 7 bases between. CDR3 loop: CASSYGGTYEQYF. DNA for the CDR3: TGTGCCAGCAGTTACGGGGGGACCTACGAGCAGTACTTC.

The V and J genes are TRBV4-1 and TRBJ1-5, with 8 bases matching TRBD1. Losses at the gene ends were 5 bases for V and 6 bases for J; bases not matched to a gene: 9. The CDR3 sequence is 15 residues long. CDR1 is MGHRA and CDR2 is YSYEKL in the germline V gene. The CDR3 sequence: CASSNDRGGGQPQHF. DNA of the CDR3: TGCGCCAGCAGCAACGACAGGGGTGGGGGTCAGCCCCAGCATTTT.

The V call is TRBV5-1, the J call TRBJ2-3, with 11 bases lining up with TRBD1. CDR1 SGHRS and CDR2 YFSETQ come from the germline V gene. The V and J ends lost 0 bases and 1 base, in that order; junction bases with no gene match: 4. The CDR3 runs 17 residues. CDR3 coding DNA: TGCGCCAGCAGCTTGGCGGGGACAGGGGGTGGCACAGATACGCAGTATTTT. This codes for CASSLAGTGGGTDTQYF.

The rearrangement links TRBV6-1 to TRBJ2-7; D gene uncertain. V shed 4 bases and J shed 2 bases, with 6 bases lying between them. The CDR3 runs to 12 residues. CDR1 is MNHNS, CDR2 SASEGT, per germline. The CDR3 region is CASSAVAYEQYF. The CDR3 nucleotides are TGTGCCAGCAGTGCAGTGGCCTACGAGCAGTACTTC.

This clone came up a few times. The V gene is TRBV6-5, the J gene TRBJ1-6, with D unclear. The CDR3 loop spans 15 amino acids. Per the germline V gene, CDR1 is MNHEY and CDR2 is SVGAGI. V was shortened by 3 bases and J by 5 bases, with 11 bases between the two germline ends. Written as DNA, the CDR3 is TGTGCCAGCAGTTATAACAGTATACATAATTCACCCCTCCACTTT. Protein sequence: CASSYNSIHNSPLHF.

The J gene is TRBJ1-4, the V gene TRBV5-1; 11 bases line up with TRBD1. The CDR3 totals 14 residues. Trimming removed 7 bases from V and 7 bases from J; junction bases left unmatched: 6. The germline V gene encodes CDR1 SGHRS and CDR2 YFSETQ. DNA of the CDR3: TGCGCCAGCGCCGGGGGGACAGGGGGTGAAAAACTGTTTTTT. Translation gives CASAGGTGGEKLFF.

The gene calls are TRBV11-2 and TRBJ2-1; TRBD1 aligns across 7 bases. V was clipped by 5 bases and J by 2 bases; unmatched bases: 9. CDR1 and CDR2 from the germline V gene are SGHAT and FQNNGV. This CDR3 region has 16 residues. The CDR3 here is CASSGGRDRTYNEQFF. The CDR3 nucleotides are TGTGCCAGCAGCGGGGGCCGGGACAGAACCTACAATGAGCAGTTCTTC.

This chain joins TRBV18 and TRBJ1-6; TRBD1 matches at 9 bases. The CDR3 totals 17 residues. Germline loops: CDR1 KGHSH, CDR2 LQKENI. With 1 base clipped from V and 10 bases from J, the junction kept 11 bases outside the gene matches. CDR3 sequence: CASSPLDRGIIGSPLHF. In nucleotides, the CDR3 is TGTGCCAGCTCACCACTTGACAGGGGGATTATTGGATCACCCCTCCACTTT.

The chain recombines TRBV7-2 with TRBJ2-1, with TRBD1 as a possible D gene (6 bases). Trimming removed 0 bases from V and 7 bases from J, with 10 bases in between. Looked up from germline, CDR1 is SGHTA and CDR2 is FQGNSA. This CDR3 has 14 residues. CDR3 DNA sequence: TGTGCCAGCAGCTTAGCGGGGGCACGAAATGAGCAGTTCTTC. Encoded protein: CASSLAGARNEQFF.

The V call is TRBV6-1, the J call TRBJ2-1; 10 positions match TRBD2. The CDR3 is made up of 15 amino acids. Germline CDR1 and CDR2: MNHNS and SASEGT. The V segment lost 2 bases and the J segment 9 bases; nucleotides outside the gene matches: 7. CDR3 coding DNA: TGTGCCAGCAGTGAATGGGCTAGCGGGAGCGGTGAGCAGTTCTTC. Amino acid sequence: CASSEWASGSGEQFF.